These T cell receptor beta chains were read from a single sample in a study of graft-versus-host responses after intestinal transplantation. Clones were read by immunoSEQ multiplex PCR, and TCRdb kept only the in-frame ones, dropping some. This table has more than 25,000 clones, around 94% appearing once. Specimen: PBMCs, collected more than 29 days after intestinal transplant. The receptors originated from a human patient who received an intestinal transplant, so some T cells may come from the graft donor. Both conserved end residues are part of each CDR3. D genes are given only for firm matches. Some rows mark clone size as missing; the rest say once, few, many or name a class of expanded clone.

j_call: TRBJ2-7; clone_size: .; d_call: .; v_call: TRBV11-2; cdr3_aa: CATQADRRLGEQYF; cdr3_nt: TGTGCCACCCAGGCGGACAGACGTCTGGGCGAGCAGTACTTC
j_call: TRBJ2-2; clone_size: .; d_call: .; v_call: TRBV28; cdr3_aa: CASSWENTGELFF; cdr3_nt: TGTGCCAGCAGCTGGGAGAACACCGGGGAGCTGTTTTTT
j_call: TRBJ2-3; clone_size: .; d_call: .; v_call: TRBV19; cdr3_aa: CASSSPRTGPSTDTQYF; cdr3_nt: TGTGCCAGCTCATCCCCACGGACGGGACCTAGCACAGATACGCAGTATTTT
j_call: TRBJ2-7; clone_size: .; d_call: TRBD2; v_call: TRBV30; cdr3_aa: CAWSGGTSGASYEQYF; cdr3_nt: TGTGCCTGGAGTGGGGGGACTAGCGGGGCCTCCTACGAGCAGTACTTC
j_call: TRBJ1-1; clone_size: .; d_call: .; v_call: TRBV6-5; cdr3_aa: CASSFGQNTEAFF; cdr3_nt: TGTGCCAGCAGTTTTGGACAGAACACTGAAGCTTTCTTT
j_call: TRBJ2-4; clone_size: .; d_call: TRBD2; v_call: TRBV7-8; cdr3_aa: CASSLGTSGRADIQYF; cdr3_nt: TGTGCCAGCAGCTTAGGGACTAGCGGGAGGGCGGACATTCAGTACTTC
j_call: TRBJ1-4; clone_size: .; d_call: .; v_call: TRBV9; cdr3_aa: CASSVPGGEKLFF; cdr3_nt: TGTGCCAGCAGCGTCCCGGGCGGCGAAAAACTGTTTTTT
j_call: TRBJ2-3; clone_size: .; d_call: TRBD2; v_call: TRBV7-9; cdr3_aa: CASSLYTGGGWRDTQYF; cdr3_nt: TGTGCCAGCAGCTTATATACAGGCGGGGGATGGCGAGATACGCAGTATTTT
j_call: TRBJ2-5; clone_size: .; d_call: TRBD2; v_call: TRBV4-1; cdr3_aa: CASSQHKGGLEGETQYF; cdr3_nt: TGCGCCAGCAGCCAACACAAAGGAGGACTAGAGGGTGAGACCCAGTACTTC
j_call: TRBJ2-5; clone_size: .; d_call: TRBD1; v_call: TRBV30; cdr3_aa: CAWEGIQDRVEETQYF; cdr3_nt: TGTGCCTGGGAAGGAATTCAGGACAGGGTGGAAGAGACCCAGTACTTC
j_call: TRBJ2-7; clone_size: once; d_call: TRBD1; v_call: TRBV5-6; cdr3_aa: CASSDRGRDEQYF; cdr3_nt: TGTGCCAGCAGCGACAGGGGGCGAGACGAGCAGTACTTC
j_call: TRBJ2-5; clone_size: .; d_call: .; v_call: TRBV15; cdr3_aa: CATSRGRGYETQYF; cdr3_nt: TGTGCCACCAGCAGAGGAAGAGGTTACGAGACCCAGTACTTC
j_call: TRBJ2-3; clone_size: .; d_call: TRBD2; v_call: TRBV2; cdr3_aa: CASSEGLAGVGADTQYF; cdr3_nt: TGTGCCAGCAGTGAGGGACTAGCGGGAGTAGGAGCAGATACGCAGTATTTT
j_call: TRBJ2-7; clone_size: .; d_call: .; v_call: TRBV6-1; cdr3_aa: CASSERTGLPYEQYF; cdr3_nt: TGTGCCAGCAGTGAACGAACAGGTCTTCCCTACGAGCAGTACTTC
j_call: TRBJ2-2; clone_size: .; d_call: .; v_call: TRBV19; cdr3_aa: CASRIGGLHTGELFF; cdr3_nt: TGTGCCAGCAGGATAGGTGGACTCCACACCGGGGAGCTGTTTTTT
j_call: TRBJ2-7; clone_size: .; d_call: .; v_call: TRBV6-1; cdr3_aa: CASSDGWDPQYF; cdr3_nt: TGTGCCAGCAGTGATGGGTGGGACCCCCAGTACTTC
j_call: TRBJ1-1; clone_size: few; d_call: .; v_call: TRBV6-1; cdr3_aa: CASSLDSISEAFF; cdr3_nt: TGTGCCAGCAGCTTGGACAGTATTTCTGAAGCTTTCTTT
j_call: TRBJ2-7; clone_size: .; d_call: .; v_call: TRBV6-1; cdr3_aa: CASTASYEQYF; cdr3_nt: TGTGCCAGCACAGCCTCCTACGAGCAGTACTTC
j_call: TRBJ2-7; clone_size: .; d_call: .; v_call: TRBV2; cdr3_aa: CASRVGLPSYF; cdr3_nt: TGTGCCAGCAGGGTAGGACTGCCCTCCTACTTC
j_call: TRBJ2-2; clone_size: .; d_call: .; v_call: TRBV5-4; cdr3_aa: CASSLGGGELFF; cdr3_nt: TGTGCCAGCAGCCTGGGTGGCGGGGAGCTGTTTTTT
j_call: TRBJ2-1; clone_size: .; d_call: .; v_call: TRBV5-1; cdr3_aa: CASSPAGPYNEQFF; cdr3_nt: TGCGCCAGCAGCCCAGCGGGCCCTTACAATGAGCAGTTCTTC
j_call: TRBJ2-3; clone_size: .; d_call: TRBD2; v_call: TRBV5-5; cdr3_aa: CASSLGASGDDTQYF; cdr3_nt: TGTGCCAGCAGCTTGGGAGCTAGCGGGGACGATACGCAGTATTTT
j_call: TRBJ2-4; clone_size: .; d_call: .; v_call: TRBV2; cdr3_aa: CASSEKPGLRNIQYF; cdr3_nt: TGTGCCAGCAGTGAAAAACCCGGTTTGCGGAACATTCAGTACTTC
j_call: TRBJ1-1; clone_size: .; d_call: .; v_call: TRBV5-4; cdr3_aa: CASSLTVNTEAFF; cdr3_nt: TGTGCCAGCAGCTTAACGGTGAACACTGAAGCTTTCTTT
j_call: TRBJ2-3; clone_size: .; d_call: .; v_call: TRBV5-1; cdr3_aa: CASSVGGPASQYTQYF; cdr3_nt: TGCGCCAGCAGCGTTGGGGGGCCGGCCAGTCAATATACGCAGTATTTT
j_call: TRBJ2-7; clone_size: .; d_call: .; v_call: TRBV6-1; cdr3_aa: CASSPFLGDYEQYF; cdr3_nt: TGTGCCAGCAGTCCCTTTCTGGGAGACTACGAGCAGTACTTC
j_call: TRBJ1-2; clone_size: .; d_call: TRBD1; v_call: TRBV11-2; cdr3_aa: CASSLDWDRGDGYTF; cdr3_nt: TGTGCCAGCAGCTTGGACTGGGACAGGGGGGATGGCTACACCTTC
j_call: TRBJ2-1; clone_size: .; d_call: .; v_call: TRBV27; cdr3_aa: CASSVRGEQFF; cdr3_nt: TGTGCCAGCAGCGTTCGAGGTGAGCAGTTCTTC
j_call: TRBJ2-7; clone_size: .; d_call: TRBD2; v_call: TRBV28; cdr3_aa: CASSLWTSGRYEQYF; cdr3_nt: TGTGCCAGCAGTTTGTGGACTAGCGGACGCTACGAGCAGTACTTC
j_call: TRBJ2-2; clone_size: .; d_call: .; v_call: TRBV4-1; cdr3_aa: CASSRRTPGELFF; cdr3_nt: TGCGCCAGCAGCAGACGGACACCCGGGGAGCTGTTTTTT
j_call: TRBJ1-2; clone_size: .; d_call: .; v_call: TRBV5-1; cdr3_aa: CASSLTWALKPYGYTF; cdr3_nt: TGCGCCAGCAGCTTAACGTGGGCCCTGAAACCCTATGGCTACACCTTC
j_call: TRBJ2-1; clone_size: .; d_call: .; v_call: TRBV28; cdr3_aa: CATRRPPDNEQFF; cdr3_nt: TGTGCCACTCGCCGGCCCCCCGACAATGAGCAGTTCTTC
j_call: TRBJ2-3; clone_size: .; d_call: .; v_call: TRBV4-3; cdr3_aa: CASSQGGSEGTQYF; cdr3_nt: TGCGCCAGCAGCCAAGGTGGTTCCGAGGGTACGCAGTATTTT
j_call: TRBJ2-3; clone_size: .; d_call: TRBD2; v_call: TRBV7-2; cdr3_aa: CASSSPPGLAGAITDTQYF; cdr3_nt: TGTGCCAGCAGCTCGCCACCGGGACTAGCGGGGGCTATCACAGATACGCAGTATTTT
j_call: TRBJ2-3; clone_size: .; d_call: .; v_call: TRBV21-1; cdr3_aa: CASSRDSSTDTQYF; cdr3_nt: TGTGCCAGCAGCAGGGACTCTTCCACAGATACGCAGTATTTT
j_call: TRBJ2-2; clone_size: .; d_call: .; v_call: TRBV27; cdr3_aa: CASSFKGPIRTGELFF; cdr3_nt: TGTGCCAGCAGTTTTAAGGGGCCCATAAGGACCGGGGAGCTGTTTTTT
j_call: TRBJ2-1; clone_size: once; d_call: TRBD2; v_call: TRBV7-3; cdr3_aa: CASSPTSGRACGLWINEQFF; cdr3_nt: TGTGCCAGCAGCCCCACTAGCGGGAGAGCCTGCGGCTTGTGGATAAATGAGCAGTTCTTC
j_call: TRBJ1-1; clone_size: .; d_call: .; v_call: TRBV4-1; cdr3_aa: CASSHLIRGTTEAFF; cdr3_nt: TGCGCCAGCAGCCACCTGATCAGGGGAACCACTGAAGCTTTCTTT
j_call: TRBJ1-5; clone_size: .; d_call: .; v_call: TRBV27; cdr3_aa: CASRRGINSNQPQHF; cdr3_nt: TGTGCCAGTAGACGAGGGATCAATAGCAATCAGCCCCAGCATTTT
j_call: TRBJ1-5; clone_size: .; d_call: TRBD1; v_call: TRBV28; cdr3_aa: CASSFGRRTGHQPQHF; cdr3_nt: TGTGCCAGCAGTTTCGGCCGTAGGACAGGGCATCAGCCCCAGCATTTT
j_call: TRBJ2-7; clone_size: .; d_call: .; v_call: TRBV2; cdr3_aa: CASTRYGSYEQYF; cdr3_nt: TGTGCCAGCACGCGTTACGGGAGCTACGAGCAGTACTTC
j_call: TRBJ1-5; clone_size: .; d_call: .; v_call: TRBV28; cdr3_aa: CASSQGQTGQPQHF; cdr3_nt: TGTGCCAGCAGCCAGGGACAAACTGGGCAGCCCCAGCATTTT
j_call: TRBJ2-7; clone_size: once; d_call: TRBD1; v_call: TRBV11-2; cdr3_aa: CASSADRVNEQYF; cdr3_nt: TGTGCCAGCAGCGCCGACAGGGTAAACGAGCAGTACTTC
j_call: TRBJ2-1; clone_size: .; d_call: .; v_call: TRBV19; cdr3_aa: CASSILNHDEQFF; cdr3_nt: TGTGCCAGTAGTATACTCAACCATGATGAGCAGTTCTTC
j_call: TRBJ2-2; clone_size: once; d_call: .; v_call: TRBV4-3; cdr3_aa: CASSPKEGGGELFF; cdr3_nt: TGCGCCAGCAGCCCGAAGGAGGGGGGCGGGGAGCTGTTTTTT
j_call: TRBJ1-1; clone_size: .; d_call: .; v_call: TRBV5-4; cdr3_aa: CASSLKAGHTEAFF; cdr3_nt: TGTGCCAGCAGCTTGAAGGCAGGCCACACTGAAGCTTTCTTT
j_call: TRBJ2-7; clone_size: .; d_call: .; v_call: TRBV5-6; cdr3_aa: CASSLDRRGDEQYF; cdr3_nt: TGTGCCAGCAGCTTGGACAGGCGGGGAGACGAGCAGTACTTC
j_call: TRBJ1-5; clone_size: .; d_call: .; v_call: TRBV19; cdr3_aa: CASSIDLSPGQPQHF; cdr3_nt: TGTGCCAGTAGTATAGATCTATCCCCGGGGCAGCCCCAGCATTTT
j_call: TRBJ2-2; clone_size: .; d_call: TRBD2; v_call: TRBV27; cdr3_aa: CASSQTSGGPRTGELFF; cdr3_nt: TGTGCCAGCAGTCAAACTAGCGGGGGGCCTAGGACCGGGGAGCTGTTTTTT
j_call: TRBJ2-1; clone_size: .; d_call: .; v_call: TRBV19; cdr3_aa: CASSIAGDEQFF; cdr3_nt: TGTGCCAGTAGTATAGCGGGAGATGAGCAGTTCTTC
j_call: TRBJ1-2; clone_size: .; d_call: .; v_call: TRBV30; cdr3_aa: CAWSRPTGSPNYGYTF; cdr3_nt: TGTGCCTGGAGTAGGCCCACTGGGAGCCCAAACTATGGCTACACCTTC
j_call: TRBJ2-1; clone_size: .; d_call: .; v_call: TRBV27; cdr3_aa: CASSWRASSYNEQFF; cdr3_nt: TGTGCCAGCAGTTGGCGGGCGAGCTCCTACAATGAGCAGTTCTTC
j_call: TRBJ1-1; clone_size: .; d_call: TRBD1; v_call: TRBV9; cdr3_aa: CASSAAIQGVNTEAFF; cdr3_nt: TGTGCCAGCAGCGCGGCAATACAGGGGGTGAACACTGAAGCTTTCTTT
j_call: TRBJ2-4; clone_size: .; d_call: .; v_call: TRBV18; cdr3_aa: CASSPWGLAKNIQYF; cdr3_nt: TGTGCCAGCTCACCATGGGGTTTAGCCAAAAACATTCAGTACTTC
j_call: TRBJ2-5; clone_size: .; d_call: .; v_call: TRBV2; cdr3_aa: CASTASEQETQYF; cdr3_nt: TGTGCCAGCACGGCTAGCGAACAAGAGACCCAGTACTTC
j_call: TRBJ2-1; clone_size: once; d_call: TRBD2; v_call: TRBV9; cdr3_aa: CASSVEGLAYNEQFF; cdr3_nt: TGTGCCAGCAGCGTAGAGGGACTAGCTTACAATGAGCAGTTCTTC
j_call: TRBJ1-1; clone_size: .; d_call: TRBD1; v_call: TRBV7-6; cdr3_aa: CASSEGAPTEAFF; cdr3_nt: TGTGCCAGCAGCGAGGGGGCGCCGACTGAAGCTTTCTTT
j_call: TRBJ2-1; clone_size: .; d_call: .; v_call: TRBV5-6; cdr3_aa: CASRLTYNEQFF; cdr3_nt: TGTGCCAGCAGGCTTACCTACAATGAGCAGTTCTTC
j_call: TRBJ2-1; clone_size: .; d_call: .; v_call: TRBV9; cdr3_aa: CASSVAAGNWANEQFF; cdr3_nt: TGTGCCAGCAGCGTAGCTGCAGGGAATTGGGCCAATGAGCAGTTCTTC